This TCR beta chain was captured in a study of human T cells and chemical hapten exposure. Specified time point: patch test 2, 6 weeks after DPC sensitization. The sample's treatment: therapeutic diphenylcyclopropenone sensitization with weekly scalp DPC. CDR3 length: 15 amino acids. V lost 6 bases to trimming and J lost 8 bases; unmatched junction nucleotides: 12. Looked up from germline, CDR1 is MGHRA and CDR2 is YSYEKL. Unique molecular identifiers were linked by the library to individual cDNA molecules. TCRdb processed the RACE reads anew with MiXCR; each CDR3 protein has one entry. The sample contains under 450,000 distinct CDR3 sequences, roughly 6.3% of which appear only once. This clonotype was detected ten times or more.

Material: whole blood, obtained in connection with sensitization to the hapten diphenylcyclopropenone (DPC). The rearrangement uses TRBV4-1 and TRBJ1-4, with 7 nucleotides matching TRBD1. The TCR comes from a young woman with alopecia areata. Some clones in this sample may be carry-over from other donors' samples. In DNA, the CDR3 is TGCGCCAGCAGGGCCTCCGGGACAGCGAACGAAAAACTGTTTTTT. It is translated as CASRASGTANEKLFF.